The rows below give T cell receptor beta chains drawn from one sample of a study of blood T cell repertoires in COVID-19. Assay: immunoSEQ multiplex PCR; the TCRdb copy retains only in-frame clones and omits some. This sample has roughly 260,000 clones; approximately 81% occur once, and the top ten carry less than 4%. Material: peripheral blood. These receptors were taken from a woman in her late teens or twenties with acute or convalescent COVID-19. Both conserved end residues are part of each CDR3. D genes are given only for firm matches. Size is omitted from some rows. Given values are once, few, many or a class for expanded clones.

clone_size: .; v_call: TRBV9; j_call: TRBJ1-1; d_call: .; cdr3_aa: CASSVRQNTEAFF; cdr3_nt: TGTGCCAGCAGCGTCAGACAGAACACTGAAGCTTTCTTT
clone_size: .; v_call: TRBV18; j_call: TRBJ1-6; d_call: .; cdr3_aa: CASSPQGFNSPLHF; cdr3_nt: TGTGCCAGCTCACCGCAGGGGTTTAATTCACCCCTCCACTTT
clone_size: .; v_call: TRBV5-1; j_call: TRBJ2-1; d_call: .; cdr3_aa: CASSVGGLTSNEQFF; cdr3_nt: TGCGCCAGCTCCGTGGGTGGGCTGACTAGCAATGAGCAGTTCTTC
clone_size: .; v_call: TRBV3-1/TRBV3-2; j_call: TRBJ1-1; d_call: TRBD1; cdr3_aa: CASSGDMTGLTEAFF; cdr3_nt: TGTGCCAGCAGTGGGGATATGACAGGGTTGACTGAAGCTTTCTTT
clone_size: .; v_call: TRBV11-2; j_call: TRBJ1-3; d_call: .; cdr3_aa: CASSWGGSGNTIYF; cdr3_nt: TGTGCCAGCAGCTGGGGGGGATCTGGAAACACCATATATTTT
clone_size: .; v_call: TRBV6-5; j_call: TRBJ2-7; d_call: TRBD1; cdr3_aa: CASGTATSYEQYF; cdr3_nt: TGTGCCAGTGGGACAGCTACATCCTACGAGCAGTACTTC
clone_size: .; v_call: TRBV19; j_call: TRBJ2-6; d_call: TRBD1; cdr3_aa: CARQTGISGANVLTF; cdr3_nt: TGTGCCAGGCAGACAGGGATCTCTGGGGCCAACGTCCTGACTTTC
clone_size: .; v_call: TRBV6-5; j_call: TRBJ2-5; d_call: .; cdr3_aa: CASSSLQETQYF; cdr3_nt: TGTGCCAGCAGCTCACTCCAAGAGACCCAGTACTTC
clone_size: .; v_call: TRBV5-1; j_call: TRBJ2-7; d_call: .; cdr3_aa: CASSLASDYEQYF; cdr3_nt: TGCGCCAGCAGCTTGGCGTCAGACTACGAGCAGTACTTC
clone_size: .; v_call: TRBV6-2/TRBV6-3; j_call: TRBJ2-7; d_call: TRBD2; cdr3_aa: CASSSQVGLAGGPTYEQYF; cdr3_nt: TGTGCCAGCAGTTCACAAGTGGGACTAGCGGGGGGGCCCACCTACGAGCAGTACTTC
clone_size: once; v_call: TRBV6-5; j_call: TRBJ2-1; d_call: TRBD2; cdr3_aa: CASSLAGGVNEQFF; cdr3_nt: TGTGCCAGCAGTTTAGCGGGAGGGGTCAATGAGCAGTTCTTC
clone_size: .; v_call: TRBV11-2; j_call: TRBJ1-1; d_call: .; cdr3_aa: CASSSAIRGWDTEAFF; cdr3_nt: TGTGCCAGCAGCTCGGCAATCAGGGGTTGGGACACTGAAGCTTTCTTT
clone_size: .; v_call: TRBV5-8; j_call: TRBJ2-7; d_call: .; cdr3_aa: CASSSRSTQSREQYF; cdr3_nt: TGTGCCAGCAGCTCTAGGTCGACCCAGTCGAGAGAGCAGTACTTC
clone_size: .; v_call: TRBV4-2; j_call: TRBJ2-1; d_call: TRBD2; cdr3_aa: CASSQVGAGGSGDEQFF; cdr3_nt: TGTGCCAGCAGCCAAGTGGGGGCGGGAGGCAGCGGAGATGAGCAGTTCTTC
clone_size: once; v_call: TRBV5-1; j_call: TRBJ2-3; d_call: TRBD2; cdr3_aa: CASSFGTSGSVDTQYF; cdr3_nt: TGCGCCAGCAGCTTTGGGACTAGCGGGAGTGTGGATACGCAGTATTTT
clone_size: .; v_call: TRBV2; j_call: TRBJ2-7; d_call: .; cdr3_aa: CASSEGTGESPYYEQYF; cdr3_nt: TGTGCCAGCAGTGAAGGCACTGGAGAATCACCCTACTACGAGCAGTACTTC
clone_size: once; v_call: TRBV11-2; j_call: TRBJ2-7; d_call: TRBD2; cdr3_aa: CASSQTSGSLNEQYF; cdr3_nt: TGTGCCAGCAGCCAAACTAGCGGGAGTCTCAACGAGCAGTACTTC
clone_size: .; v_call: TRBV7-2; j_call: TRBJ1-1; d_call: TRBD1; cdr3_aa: CASSLTGQGYTEAFF; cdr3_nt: TGTGCCAGCAGCTTAACGGGACAGGGTTACACTGAAGCTTTCTTT